This is a list of T cell receptor beta chains from one sample in a study of a mutant IDH1 vaccine in newly diagnosed glioma. Clones were sequenced by immunoSEQ multiplex PCR, and TCRdb holds only the in-frame ones, with some missing. The table lists tens of thousands of clones, 81% of them singletons. Their antigen targets remain unknown. Specimen: PBMCs, collected from a glioma patient whose treatment included an IDH1 peptide vaccine. The receptors stem from a man aged 40-55 years with glioma. Each CDR3 is given with its conserved first and last residue. D genes are given only for firm matches. Size values are once, few and many counts, or a class for expanded clones, and some rows have none.

d_call j_call v_call clone_size cdr3_nt cdr3_aa
- TRBJ1-2 TRBV7-9 - TGTGCCAGCAGCTTGGGCAGGTCCAACTATGGCTACACCTTC CASSLGRSNYGYTF
- TRBJ2-3 TRBV7-2 - TGTGCCAGCAGCCTACCCACAGATACGCAGTATTTT CASSLPTDTQYF
- TRBJ1-4 TRBV4-3 - TGCGCCAGCAGCCAAGAGGGGGGGAGAGGGAGTGAAAAACTGTTTTTT CASSQEGGRGSEKLFF
- TRBJ1-2 TRBV5-1 - TGCGCCAGCAGCTTGGCCTATCCGACAGGTGGCTATGGCTACACCTTC CASSLAYPTGGYGYTF
- TRBJ2-4 TRBV4-3 - TGCGCCAGCAGCCAAGCCCAGGGAGCCGGGGCGGGCAAAAACATTCAGTACTTC CASSQAQGAGAGKNIQYF
TRBD1 TRBJ2-7 TRBV5-1 - TGCGCCAGCAGCAAACAGGGGGGATACGAGCAGTACTTC CASSKQGGYEQYF
- TRBJ2-7 TRBV15 - TGTGCCACCAGCAGATATGGTCTAGCTATCAACGAGCAGTACTTC CATSRYGLAINEQYF
TRBD1 TRBJ1-1 TRBV5-1 - TGCGCCAGCAGCTTTATTACACAGGGGACCACTGAAGCTTTCTTT CASSFITQGTTEAFF
TRBD2 TRBJ2-1 TRBV2 once TGTGCCAGCAGGAGCCGGGGGGACCCCTACAATGAGCAGTTCTTC CASRSRGDPYNEQFF
TRBD1 TRBJ1-2 TRBV20-1 once TGCAGTGCTTACTCAGGGGGCGGCTACACCTTC CSAYSGGGYTF
- TRBJ2-3 TRBV10-3 - TGTGCCATCAGTGAGCGGGGCAGCACAGATACGCAGTATTTT CAISERGSTDTQYF
- TRBJ2-1 TRBV4-2 once TGTGCCAGCAGCCAAGATAAGGAGCAGTTCTTC CASSQDKEQFF
- TRBJ2-1 TRBV5-4 - TGTGCCAGCAGCACAGGACGGACGGGGAACTACAATGAGCAGTTCTTC CASSTGRTGNYNEQFF
TRBD1 TRBJ2-7 TRBV2 once TGTGCCAGCAGTGAAGGGGGGACAGCGTCGTTCGACGAGCAGTACTTC CASSEGGTASFDEQYF
- TRBJ1-2 TRBV10-3 - TGTGCCATCAGTGAGGGGCTCTATGGCTACACCTTC CAISEGLYGYTF
TRBD1 TRBJ1-5 TRBV6-5 - TGTGCCAGCAGTGCCTGGACAGGGGAAAATCAGCCCCAGCATTTT CASSAWTGENQPQHF
TRBD2 TRBJ2-3 TRBV19 - TGTGCCAGTAGTTCTCCGACCGGGACTAGCGGGACATCTAGAGATACGCAGTATTTT CASSSPTGTSGTSRDTQYF
- TRBJ1-6 TRBV19 few TGTGCCAGTAGATCCGACCAAAATTCACCCCTCCACTTT CASRSDQNSPLHF
TRBD1 TRBJ2-4 TRBV20-1 - TGCAGTGCTCCCACAGGGGGAATTCAGTACTTC CSAPTGGIQYF
- TRBJ2-3 TRBV27 - TGTGCCAGCAGGGCCACAGGCCACCCGCAGTATTTT CASRATGHPQYF
- TRBJ2-7 TRBV28 - TGTGCCAGCAGCCCCAGGGGTTCCTACGAGCAGTACTTC CASSPRGSYEQYF
TRBD1 TRBJ1-1 TRBV7-2 once TGTGCCAGCAGTTTGGACAGGGCGGGCACTGAAGCTTTCTTT CASSLDRAGTEAFF
- TRBJ2-4 TRBV11-2 - TGTGCCAGCAGCGACCGACAGCTACTAGCCAAAAACATTCAGTACTTC CASSDRQLLAKNIQYF
- TRBJ2-2 TRBV5-1 - TGCGCCTCCCGACTAGTCGGGACCGGGGAGCTGTTTTTT CASRLVGTGELFF
- TRBJ2-1 TRBV5-1 once TGCGCCAGCAGCTTGACAGGGACCTACAATGAGCAGTTCTTC CASSLTGTYNEQFF
- TRBJ1-4 TRBV9 - TGTGCCAGCAGCGTAGAACCAACTAATGAAAAACTGTTTTTT CASSVEPTNEKLFF
- TRBJ2-7 TRBV5-1 - TGCGCCAGCAGCGTAGACAGGTCCTACGAGCAGTACTTC CASSVDRSYEQYF
TRBD2 TRBJ2-1 TRBV11-2 - TGTGCCAGCAGCCTAGCGGGGCCCTTTGACAATGAGCAGTTCTTC CASSLAGPFDNEQFF
- TRBJ1-1 TRBV7-2 - TGTGCCAGCAGCTTAGGGGTAGCAACTGAAGCTTTCTTT CASSLGVATEAFF
TRBD2 TRBJ2-1 TRBV4-2 once TGTGCCAGCAGCCAAGAAGGGGCGCTAGCGGGGGACAATGAGCAGCTCTTC CASSQEGALAGDNEQLF
- TRBJ2-6 TRBV19 few TGTGCCAGTAGTATATCTGGGGCCAACGTCCTGACTTTC CASSISGANVLTF
- TRBJ1-1 TRBV21-1 - TGTGCCAGCAGCAAGGGGCCCAATAGAGCTTTCTTT CASSKGPNRAFF
- TRBJ1-4 TRBV28 - TGTGCCAGCAGTTCCCGGCGGTGGGAAAAACTGTTTTTT CASSSRRWEKLFF
- TRBJ2-5 TRBV6-1 - TGTGCCAGCAGTGTATCCGGTCAAGAGACCCAGTACTTC CASSVSGQETQYF
- TRBJ2-2 TRBV5-1 - TGCGCCAGCAGCATCGAGACGACGAACACCGGGGAGCTGTTTTTT CASSIETTNTGELFF
- TRBJ1-4 TRBV6-1 - TGTGCCAGCAGTGCGGACAGCGGGAATGAAAAACTGTTTTTT CASSADSGNEKLFF
- TRBJ1-5 TRBV10-3 once TGTGCCATCAGTGAGGGGACGTATCAGCCCCAGCATTTT CAISEGTYQPQHF
TRBD1 TRBJ1-2 TRBV19 once TGTGCCAGTAGTGGACCGGGACAGTCTAACTATGGCTACACCTTC CASSGPGQSNYGYTF
TRBD2 TRBJ2-7 TRBV7-2 - TGTGCCAGCAGCCCCCGACTAGCGGGGGGGCCTCAGCAGTACTTC CASSPRLAGGPQQYF
TRBD2 TRBJ2-5 TRBV9 - TGTGCCAGCAGCGAGGAAGCGGGAGTCAGACAAGAGACCCAGTACTTC CASSEEAGVRQETQYF
- TRBJ2-2 TRBV6-6 - TGTGCCAGCAGTTACGGGCGGCAAAACACCGGGGAGCTGTTTTTT CASSYGRQNTGELFF
TRBD1 TRBJ2-7 TRBV27 - TGTGCCAGCAGTCCTCTAACCGGGACAGGGGGCATAGACGAGCAGTACTTC CASSPLTGTGGIDEQYF
- TRBJ2-7 TRBV27 once TGTGCCAGCAGTTTACGCGGGATACGGTCCTACGAGCAGTACTTC CASSLRGIRSYEQYF
- TRBJ1-1 TRBV7-2 - TGTGCCAGCAGCTTAGCGGGGACGTGGGGGGTTATCGGAGCTTTCTTT CASSLAGTWGVIGAFF
- TRBJ1-5 TRBV19 few TGTGCCACTTACGGCAGGCGGGATCAGCCCCAGCATTTT CATYGRRDQPQHF
TRBD1 TRBJ1-2 TRBV7-8 - TGTGCCAGCGGACGGGACAGTCAGAACTATGGCTACACCTTC CASGRDSQNYGYTF
- TRBJ1-1 TRBV10-1 - TGCGCCAGCAGTCAAGTCGGGACCACTGAAGCTTTCTTT CASSQVGTTEAFF
- TRBJ2-7 TRBV28 - TGTGCCAGCATAGGCGGCGCCGAGCAGTACTTC CASIGGAEQYF
TRBD1 TRBJ2-7 TRBV6-4 - TGTGCCAGCAGTGACCCCGGGACAGGACCCTACGAGCAGTACTTC CASSDPGTGPYEQYF
TRBD1 TRBJ1-1 TRBV7-2 many TGTGCCAGCAGCAACGACAGGGTCTCTGAAGCTTTCTTT CASSNDRVSEAFF
TRBD1 TRBJ2-7 TRBV5-8 - TGTGCCAGCAGCGGACAGGGTTTCTTCTACGAGCAGTACTTC CASSGQGFFYEQYF
- TRBJ2-4 TRBV18 - TGTGCCAGCTCACCAATCAGGGCTTCCAAAAACATTCAGTACTTC CASSPIRASKNIQYF
- TRBJ1-1 TRBV15 - TGTGCCACCCGGGGCACTTACACTGAAGCTTTCTTT CATRGTYTEAFF
- TRBJ2-5 TRBV5-1 - TGCGCCAGCAGCCCTACAGGGCCTCAAGAGACCCAGTACTTC CASSPTGPQETQYF
- TRBJ1-2 TRBV28 - TGTGCCAGCAGTATTCACATAACGGTTGCTTCGGGCTATGGCTACACCTTC CASSIHITVASGYGYTF
- TRBJ2-7 TRBV2 - TGTGCCAGCCGCTCCGAGGGTGCCTACGAGCAGTACTTC CASRSEGAYEQYF
- TRBJ2-1 TRBV28 - TGTGCCAGCAGGGGCGATGAGCAGTTCTTC CASRGDEQFF
- TRBJ1-1 TRBV15 - TGTGCCACCAGCAGTGACAGGAGGGGGGAGTGGACTGAAGCTTTCTTT CATSSDRRGEWTEAFF